The T cell receptor (beta chain) under discussion was sequenced for a study of blood T cells in healthy people across ages. The CDR3 is 16 amino acids. The V end was cut by 4 bases, the J end by 6 bases, with 22 bases between. Germline values: CDR1 SGHKS, CDR2 YYEKEE (reference sequence). In regard to this clonotype: Its antigen is still unknown.

The study, taken as a whole, reports: The diversity estimates, figures obtained from one million T cells, were considered underestimates.

Using a J-beta primer mix together with a sample-barcoded 5' primer, a second PCR was run for about 6 to 12 cycles. TCRdb independently ran MiXCR on the 5' RACE reads; one entry per CDR3 protein. The sample lists some 1,500,000 distinct CDR3 sequences, approximately 42% seen once, with more than 4% in the top ten. The sequence derives from a woman between 18 and 29 years old in good health. Material: blood. The chain links TRBV5-5 to TRBJ1-1; D unresolved. CDR3 loop: CASSTLFSPGKAEAFF. Here the CDR3 DNA reads TGTGCCAGCAGCACCCTTTTTAGTCCCGGGAAGGCTGAAGCTTTCTTT.